This T cell receptor (beta chain) derives from a study of human T cells and chemical hapten exposure. The time point: pre-sensitization, week 0. Sample treatment: therapeutic diphenylcyclopropenone sensitization with weekly scalp DPC. General observations from the study: Compared with pre-sensitization or healthy control sets, expanded TCRs clustered more.

The length of the CDR3 is 13 residues. CDR1 SGHRS and CDR2 YFSETQ come from the germline V gene. The V and J ends lost 4 bases and 8 bases respectively, with 15 bases between them. Concerning this clonotype itself: Its specificity is not known.

The library put unique molecular identifiers onto individual cDNA molecules. TCRdb redid the calling of the RACE reads with MiXCR, one entry per CDR3 protein. The repertoire holds over 300,000 distinct CDR3 sequences, with about 5.1% as singletons. This sequence was found in a woman aged 50 to 60 with alopecia areata. Some clones in this sample may be carry-over from other donors' samples. The chain is built from TRBV5-1 and TRBJ1-1; the D is unclear. The source was whole blood, collected in connection with sensitization to the hapten diphenylcyclopropenone (DPC). CDR3 amino acids: CASSPSFTSEAFF. The CDR3 region has the DNA TGCGCCAGCAGCCCTAGCTTTACATCGGAAGCTTTCTTT. Combining the CDR3 with reference TRBV5-1 and TRBJ1-1 gives the whole variable domain KAGVTQTPRYLIKTRGQQVTLSCSPISGHRSVSWYQQTPGQGLQFLFEYFSETQRNKGNFPGRFSGRQFSNSRSEMNVSTLELGDSALYLCASSPSFTSEAFFGQGTRLTVV.